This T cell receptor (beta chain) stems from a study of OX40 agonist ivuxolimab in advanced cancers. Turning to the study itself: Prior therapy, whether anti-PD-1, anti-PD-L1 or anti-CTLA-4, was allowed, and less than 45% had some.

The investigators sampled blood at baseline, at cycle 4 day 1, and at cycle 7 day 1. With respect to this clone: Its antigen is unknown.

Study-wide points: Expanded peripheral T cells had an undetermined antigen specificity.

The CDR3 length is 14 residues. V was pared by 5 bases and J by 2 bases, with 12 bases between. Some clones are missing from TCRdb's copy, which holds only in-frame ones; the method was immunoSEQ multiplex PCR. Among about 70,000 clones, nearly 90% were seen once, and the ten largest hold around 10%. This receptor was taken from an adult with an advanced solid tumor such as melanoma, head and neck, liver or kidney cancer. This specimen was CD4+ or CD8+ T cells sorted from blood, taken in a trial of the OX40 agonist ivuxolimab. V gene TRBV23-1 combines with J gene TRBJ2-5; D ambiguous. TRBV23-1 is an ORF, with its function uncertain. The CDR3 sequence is CASSNTREQETQYF. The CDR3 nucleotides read TGCGCCAGCAGTAACACGAGAGAACAAGAGACCCAGTACTTC.